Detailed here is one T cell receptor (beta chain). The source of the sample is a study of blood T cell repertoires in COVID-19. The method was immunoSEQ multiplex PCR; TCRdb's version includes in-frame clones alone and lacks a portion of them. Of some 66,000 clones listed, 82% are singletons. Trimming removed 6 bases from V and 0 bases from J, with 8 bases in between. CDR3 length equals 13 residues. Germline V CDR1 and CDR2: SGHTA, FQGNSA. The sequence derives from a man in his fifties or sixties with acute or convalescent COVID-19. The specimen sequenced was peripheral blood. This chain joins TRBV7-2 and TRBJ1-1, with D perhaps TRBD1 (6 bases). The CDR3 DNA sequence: TGTGCCAGCAGGCAGGGGTTGAACACTGAAGCTTTCTTT. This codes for CASRQGLNTEAFF.